This TCR beta chain comes out of a study of identical twins. Points from the study as a whole: For zero-insertion analyses, partial confounding could come from invariant MAIT and iNKT cells.

TCRdb fed the 5' RACE reads into MiXCR, producing one record per CDR3 protein. The sample has about 280,000 distinct CDR3 sequences, 8% to 9% seen once. The V and J ends lost 2 bases and 2 bases respectively, with 10 bases between them. Germline values: CDR1 DFQATT, CDR2 SNEGSKA (reference sequence). This CDR3 is 14 amino acids long. With no exceptions, donors were healthy Caucasians. This clonotype was found a few times. Its antigen is still unknown. This same sample was also taken into another study, of yellow fever vaccine responses in identical twins.

The TCR originated in a woman aged 18-30 years in good health. The V gene is TRBV20-1, the J gene TRBJ2-1; tentative D call: TRBD1 (6 bases). The sequencing input was memory (CD45RO+) T cells sorted from blood. This CDR3 is CSARNRAAYNEQFF. For the CDR3, the DNA is TGCAGTGCTAGAAACAGGGCGGCCTACAATGAGCAGTTCTTC.